One TCR beta chain is described in this entry. The record originates from a study of blood T cell repertoires in COVID-19. TCRdb's copy holds only in-frame clones and misses some; the assay was immunoSEQ multiplex PCR. This sample has around 62,000 clones, with around 87% found just once. The J segment lost 4 bases and the V segment lost 1 base, leaving 1 base of the junction unmatched. Germline V gives CDR1 LNHNV, CDR2 YYDKDF (reference sequence). The CDR3 extends over 15 amino acids. This TCR was sampled from a woman aged 55-70 years with acute or convalescent COVID-19. Material: peripheral blood. The chain recombines TRBV15 with TRBJ1-6; 7 nucleotides line up with TRBD1. The CDR3 DNA sequence: TGTGCCACCAGCAGAGGGGACAGTTATAATTCACCCCTCCACTTT. Its protein product is CATSRGDSYNSPLHF.